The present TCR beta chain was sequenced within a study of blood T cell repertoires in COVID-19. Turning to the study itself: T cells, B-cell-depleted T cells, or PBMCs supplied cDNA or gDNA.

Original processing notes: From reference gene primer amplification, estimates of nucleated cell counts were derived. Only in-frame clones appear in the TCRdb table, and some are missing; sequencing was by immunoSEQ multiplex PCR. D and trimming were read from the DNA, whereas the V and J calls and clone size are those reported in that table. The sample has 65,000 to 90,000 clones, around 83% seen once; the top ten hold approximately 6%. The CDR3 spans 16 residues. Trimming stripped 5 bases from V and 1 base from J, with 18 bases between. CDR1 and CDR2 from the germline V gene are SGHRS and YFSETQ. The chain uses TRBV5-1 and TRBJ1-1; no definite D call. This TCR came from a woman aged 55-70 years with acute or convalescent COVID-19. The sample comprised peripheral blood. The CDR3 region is CASRTGRARGNTEAFF. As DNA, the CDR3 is TGCGCCAGCAGGACCGGGAGGGCGCGGGGGAACACTGAAGCTTTCTTT.